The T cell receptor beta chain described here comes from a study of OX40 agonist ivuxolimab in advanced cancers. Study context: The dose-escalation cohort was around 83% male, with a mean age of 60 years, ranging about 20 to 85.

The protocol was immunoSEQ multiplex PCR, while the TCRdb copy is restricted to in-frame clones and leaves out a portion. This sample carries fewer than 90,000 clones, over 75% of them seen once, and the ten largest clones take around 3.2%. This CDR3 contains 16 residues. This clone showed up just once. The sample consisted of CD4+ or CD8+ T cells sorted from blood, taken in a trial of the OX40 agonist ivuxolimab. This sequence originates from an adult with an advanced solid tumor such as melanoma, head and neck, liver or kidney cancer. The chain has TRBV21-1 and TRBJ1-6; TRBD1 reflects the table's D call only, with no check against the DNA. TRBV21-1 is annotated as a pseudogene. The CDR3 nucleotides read TGTGCCAGCAGCAAAATAACGAAAACAGAGTGTATAACCCTCCACTTT. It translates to CASSKITKTECITLHF.